A selection of T cell receptor beta chains follows, all from one sample in a study of blood T cell repertoires in COVID-19. This table comes from immunoSEQ multiplex PCR, and its TCRdb copy is limited to in-frame clones, with some not included. The data hold more than 200,000 clones, with 70% to 90% observed a single time. Sequencing was done on a sample of peripheral blood. Receptors originate from a man aged 18-30 years with active or convalescent COVID-19. CDR3s include the opening cysteine and the closing phenylalanine or tryptophan. D genes are given only for firm matches. Size is omitted from some rows. Given values are once, few, many or a class for expanded clones.

- TRBJ2-3 - TRBV29-1 CSVEDPRHDGSDTQYF TGCAGCGTTGAAGACCCCCGCCATGACGGGTCAGATACGCAGTATTTT
- TRBJ1-2 TRBD1 TRBV30 CAWSVPPGQRNYGYTF TGTGCCTGGAGTGTACCCCCGGGACAGCGTAACTATGGCTACACCTTC
- TRBJ2-2 - TRBV4-3 CASSQGHTGELFF TGCGCCAGCAGCCAAGGGCACACCGGGGAGCTGTTTTTT
- TRBJ2-2 - TRBV3-1/TRBV3-2 CASSYFNTGELFF TGTGCCAGCAGCTACTTTAACACCGGGGAGCTGTTTTTT
- TRBJ1-1 - TRBV30 CAWCGGNTEAFF TGTGCCTGGTGCGGGGGAAACACTGAAGCTTTCTTT
- TRBJ2-7 TRBD1 TRBV4-3 CASSQGTGRYEQYF TGCGCCAGCAGCCAAGGGACAGGGCGCTACGAGCAGTACTTC
- TRBJ1-2 - TRBV5-4 CASSLALGQTYGYTF TGTGCCAGCAGCTTGGCACTCGGACAGACCTATGGCTACACCTTC
- TRBJ1-4 - TRBV15 CATSGKFQATNEKLFF TGTGCCACCAGCGGAAAATTCCAGGCGACTAATGAAAAACTGTTTTTT
- TRBJ1-1 - TRBV11-2 CASSLVKGPYTEAFF TGTGCCAGCAGCTTAGTAAAGGGGCCGTACACTGAAGCTTTCTTT
- TRBJ2-1 TRBD2 TRBV24-1 CATSDSQIRTSGYVDEQFF TGTGCCACCAGTGATTCTCAAATTAGGACTAGTGGTTACGTGGATGAGCAGTTCTTC
- TRBJ1-1 - TRBV5-1 CASSLGILGVATEAFF TGCGCCAGCAGCTTGGGGATATTAGGGGTTGCCACTGAAGCTTTCTTT
- TRBJ2-2 TRBD1 TRBV27 CASSEGYRGRGELFF TGTGCCAGCAGTGAAGGATACAGGGGGCGCGGGGAGCTGTTTTTT
- TRBJ2-7 - TRBV7-2 CASSQTTDSGYEQYF TGTGCCAGCAGCCAAACTACAGATAGCGGCTACGAGCAGTACTTC
- TRBJ2-5 - TRBV7-2 CASSLLLVETQYF TGTGCCAGCAGCTTATTACTAGTAGAGACCCAGTACTTC
once TRBJ2-3 TRBD2 TRBV27 CASSLSIGGSSSDTQYF TGTGCCAGCAGTTTATCGATCGGCGGGAGTAGTTCAGATACGCAGTATTTT
- TRBJ2-7 - TRBV27 CASSLSGSYEQYF TGTGCCAGCAGTTTAAGCGGGTCCTACGAGCAGTACTTC
- TRBJ1-4 - TRBV5-1 CASSLGFGNEKLFF TGCGCCAGCAGCTTGGGGTTCGGTAATGAAAAACTGTTTTTT
- TRBJ2-5 - TRBV25-1 CASSEWGGGVTQYF TGTGCCAGCAGTGAATGGGGCGGTGGGGTGACCCAGTACTTC
- TRBJ1-1 - TRBV30 CAWSGKGATEAFF TGTGCCTGGTCAGGGAAAGGGGCGACTGAAGCTTTCTTT
- TRBJ2-2 TRBD2 TRBV9 CASSGLAANTGELFF TGTGCCAGCAGTGGACTAGCGGCGAACACCGGGGAGCTGTTTTTT
- TRBJ1-2 - TRBV19 CASSPLAANYGYTF TGTGCCAGTAGTCCGTTGGCAGCTAACTATGGCTACACCTTC
- TRBJ2-3 TRBD1 TRBV7-3 CASSLGTGGKTDTQYF TGTGCCAGCAGCCTTGGGACAGGGGGAAAAACAGATACGCAGTATTTT
- TRBJ2-5 - TRBV12-3/TRBV12-4 CASSPPLRTQYF TGTGCCAGCAGTCCACCCCTGAGGACCCAGTACTTC
- TRBJ1-1 - TRBV3-1/TRBV3-2 CASSQAWNTEAFF TGTGCCAGCAGCCAAGCCTGGAACACTGAAGCTTTCTTT
- TRBJ2-7 - TRBV18 CASSPLGVSSYEQYF TGTGCCAGCTCTCCTCTGGGAGTCAGCTCCTACGAGCAGTACTTC
- TRBJ2-3 TRBD2 TRBV7-3 CASSSMTSASTDTQYF TGTGCCAGCAGCTCCATGACTAGCGCTAGCACAGATACGCAGTATTTT
- TRBJ1-2 TRBD1 TRBV28 CASTRGQEFLWDYTF TGTGCCAGCACCCGGGGACAGGAGTTTCTATGGGACTACACCTTC
once TRBJ2-3 - TRBV6-5 CASSRQAVSDTQYF TGTGCCAGCAGCCGACAGGCGGTTTCAGATACGCAGTATTTT
once TRBJ2-5 - TRBV7-2 CASSTGLTYQETQYF TGTGCCAGCAGCACCGGACTGACGTACCAAGAGACCCAGTACTTC
- TRBJ2-3 TRBD2 TRBV15 CATSRTSGDLYGTDTQYF TGTGCCACCAGTCGGACTAGCGGGGACCTCTACGGCACAGATACGCAGTATTTT
- TRBJ2-7 TRBD1 TRBV27 CASSLSRGPYEQYF TGTGCCAGCAGTTTATCAAGGGGGCCATACGAGCAGTACTTC
- TRBJ2-2 TRBD2 TRBV28 CASSQGLPPGELFF TGTGCCAGCAGTCAGGGACTACCGCCCGGGGAGCTGTTTTTT
- TRBJ2-1 - TRBV13 CASSPFGGDAEQFF TGTGCCAGCAGCCCATTCGGGGGAGACGCTGAGCAGTTCTTC
few TRBJ1-4 - TRBV2 CASRADRPATNEKLFF TGTGCCAGCAGGGCCGACAGGCCTGCAACTAATGAAAAACTGTTTTTT
- TRBJ1-2 - TRBV24-1 CATSDPLSGGYTF TGTGCCACCAGTGATCCACTTTCGGGTGGCTACACCTTC
- TRBJ1-2 TRBD1 TRBV11-2 CASSPLTGANLYGYTF TGTGCCAGCAGCCCACTGACAGGGGCTAACTTATATGGCTACACCTTC
- TRBJ2-2 - TRBV4-1 CASSQGQGGLFF TGCGCCAGCAGCCAAGGACAGGGAGGGCTGTTTTTT
- TRBJ2-2 TRBD2 TRBV9 CASNPAGGTGELFF TGTGCCAGCAACCCAGCGGGGGGTACCGGGGAGCTGTTTTTT
- TRBJ2-2 - TRBV7-3 CASSLTSAGTGELFF TGTGCCAGCAGCTTAACGTCGGCGGGCACCGGGGAGCTGTTTTTT
- TRBJ2-1 TRBD1 TRBV19 CASSPGQGINEQFF TGTGCCAGTAGTCCGGGACAGGGGATCAATGAGCAGTTCTTC